This T cell receptor beta chain was identified during a study of shared clonotypes between healthy human individuals. Background on the study: Aged between 18 and 49, the donors were two women and a few men.

Assay: immunoSEQ multiplex PCR; the TCRdb copy retains only in-frame clones and omits some. Of about 1.5 million clones listed, 95% to 99% are singletons. This CDR3 has 15 residues. The germline CDR1 and CDR2 sequences are SGHRS and YFSETQ. V gave up 4 bases and J gave up 5 bases, with 19 bases separating them. V and J are TRBV5-1 and TRBJ2-7; perhaps D is TRBD1 or TRBD2 (5 bases each). The receptor's source is a man aged 25 to 40 in good health. The sequenced sample consisted of naive CD4+ T cells sorted from blood. The subset denotes: CD45RA+ positively selected. The chain's CDR3 is CASSPTATRGDEQYF. For the CDR3, the DNA is TGCGCCAGCAGCCCGACTGCTACCCGAGGGGACGAGCAGTACTTC.